Listed here is a single T cell receptor (beta chain). Its antigen is unknown. This sample stems from a study of cytomegalovirus exposure and HLA in healthy donors. Findings and caveats of the study: Previous analysis showed most TCR beta V segments were productive about 87% or about 30% of the time. The majority of CMV-associated TCR beta chains were reported as apparently HLA-restricted in a later analysis. Among TCR beta chains of equal frequency, HLA-associated ones were more clonally expanded in a later analysis.

This CDR3 has 14 amino acids. With 4 bases removed from V and 8 bases from J, the gap between germline ends came to 15 bases. Germline-derived CDR1 and CDR2 are SGHDN and FVKESK. PCR used 60 Vbeta primers and 13 Jbeta primers. Here immunoSEQ multiplex PCR was the method, and the copy in TCRdb shows in-frame clones only, minus some. The sample lists hundreds of thousands of clones, around two thirds seen once, with 2% to 2.5% in the top ten. What was sequenced was PBMCs. This TCR was recovered from a female donor in good health and CMV-seronegative. The chain joins TRBV14 to TRBJ2-1; possible D gene TRBD1, 5 bases. Here the CDR3 DNA reads TGTGCCAGCAGCCGCTTCGGACAAGGCTATGAGCAGTTCTTC. This gives the protein CASSRFGQGYEQFF.